This T cell receptor (beta chain) was recovered during a study of Ad26.COV2.S vaccination and SARS-CoV-2 variants (dated by TCRdb to the early 2020s). With regard to the full study: Donors in the vaccine arm were drawn from COV1001, a multicentre, randomized, double-blind, placebo-controlled phase I-IIa trial testing Ad26.COV2.S in healthy adults. Ad26.COV2.S was given intramuscularly at 5x10^10 or 1x10^11 viral particles, as a single shot or as two shots 56 days apart. Sequencing of the TCRbeta repertoire served to evaluate the specificity and breadth of SARS-CoV-2-reactive T cell receptors following Ad26.COV2.S vaccination. A total of around 32 samples were included in the TCR-sequenced set, comprising 19 Ad26.COV2.S vaccine recipients, 5 placebo recipients and 8 SARS-CoV-2 convalescent individuals. Trial participants were randomized into five groups of five, in which low-dose or high-dose Ad26.COV2.S was given once or twice, or placebo was given on both occasions. Investigators remained blinded to trial group allocation during experiments and outcome assessment.

As regards this clone: Its antigen target is currently unknown. There are no base qualities to consult, and no much larger clone falls within one base.

Results and caveats for the whole study, not just this receptor: Vaccine and placebo recipients had comparable non-spike TCR breadth, which fits with the vaccine containing only spike. Higher spike-specific TCR breadth was observed in Ad26.COV2.S recipients than in placebo recipients (P = 0.0014). Comparing responses between vaccine doses or regimens was not something the study was powered to do. Substantial breadth of spike-specific CD8+ and CD4+ T cell responses was reported after vaccination. It was noted by the authors that total T cell responses may have been underestimated by the TCR breadth and depth analyses.

In the paper's terms, the treatment or condition label means: roughly 18 received Ad26.COV2.S at low or high dose, single or two shots; roughly 5 received placebo; per-sample allocation not given. For vaccine and placebo recipients, the sequenced repertoires came from samples collected on day 63 after the first injection. Between 29 July and 7 August 2020, Cohort 1b enrolled about two dozen adults aged 18-55 years at one site in Boston, USA. Ad26.COV2.S consisted of a replication-incompetent adenovirus type 26 vector by which a prefusion-stabilized SARS-CoV-2 spike protein from the original Wuhan strain was expressed. TCRbeta CDR3 regions were sequenced with the immunoSEQ Assay. After extraction, genomic DNA underwent amplification by bias-controlled multiplex PCR, followed by high-throughput sequencing. The original pipeline was this. To quantify the absolute abundance of every unique TCRbeta CDR3 region, sequences were collapsed and filtered. Usable DNA was measured by amplifying reference genes present in all nucleated cells, and TCRbeta template counts were normalized to that usable DNA to estimate T cell fraction. Repertoire TCRs were annotated as SARS-CoV-2-specific when V gene, CDR3 amino acid sequence and J gene were exactly matched to a known reactive TCR set. The reference SARS-CoV-2 TCR set was derived from MIRA and filtered for enrichment in COVID-19-positive ImmuneCODE repertoires, a step that removed public or cross-reactive TCRs. Using the MIRA antigens, annotated TCRs were further analysed by specific ORF or by position within an ORF. Breadth was defined as annotated unique rearrangements over total unique productive rearrangements; depth was the summed frequency of those rearrangements. TCR breadth was compared between groups using two-sided Wilcoxon rank-sum tests. Imported from immuneACCESS, the table was reduced by TCRdb to in-frame sequences with V and J called. These copies leave out some clones; in studies compared against another copy, an unresolved V gene accounts for under half, and the cause of the remainder is not known. That table gives V, J and clone size, and the DNA gave D and trimming. In this sample the table shows some 480,000 clones, roughly 87% of which occur a single time. The top ten clones comprise 9.5% to 15% of the sample.

Trimming accounts for 2 bases at V and 6 bases at J, while the number of junction bases matched to no gene is 9. Including cysteine and phenylalanine, the CDR3 has 16 amino acids. Here the CDR3 DNA is all that survives: 48 bases in frame from base 1. As encoded in the germline V gene (reference sequence), CDR1 is SEHNR while CDR2 is FQNEAQ. The receptor was derived from a person between 18 and 59 years old who received the Ad26.COV2.S COVID-19 vaccine or a placebo. In this chain, TRBV7-9 is recombined with TRBJ2-1; 8 central nucleotides agree with TRBD2. The sample was peripheral blood, taken in a trial of Ad26.COV2.S vaccine versus placebo. The DNA sequence is TGTGCCAGCAGCTTAAGGGCCGGGAGGGGTAGCAATGAGCAGTTCTTC. Protein translation: CASSLRAGRGSNEQFF.